This T cell receptor beta chain was captured by sequencing in a study of vaccination effects on CD4 cells after COVID-19. Repertoires were generated with immunoSEQ multiplex PCR, while TCRdb's copy carries only in-frame clones and drops some. The sample has around 81,000 clones, over 75% seen once. Remarks on this clone: Its cognate antigen is unknown.

V gave up 6 bases and J gave up 4 bases; unmatched junction bases: 6. The CDR3 consists of 14 residues. Germline CDR1 reads LGHDT; CDR2 reads YNNKEL (reference sequence). In the ViraFEST assay, antigen-specific CD4+ clonotypes were identified by expansion after peptide-pool stimulation. CD4+ T cell isolation took place after about 11 days of culture. Two doses of BNT162b2 or mRNA-1273 vaccine were administered to participants. With around 9.4 ug/ml peptides and about 9.2 IU/ml IL-2, a few million PBMC per well were cultured. The receptor was isolated from a human donor who received a COVID-19 vaccine. Material: CD4+ T cells from PBMCs cultured with HCoV-OC43 spike peptides, obtained after COVID-19 vaccination. Subset noted: HCoV-OC43 spike overlapping peptide pool stimulation. V gene TRBV3-1 (or the pseudogene TRBV3-2) combines with J gene TRBJ1-1; the match to TRBD1 covers 9 bases. The DNA of the CDR3 is TGTGCCAGCAGTCGACAGGGGGTGGGCACTGAAGCTTTCTTT. It translates to CASSRQGVGTEAFF.